This T cell receptor (beta chain) is from a study of T cell changes during pregnancy in multiple sclerosis. The repertoire was sequenced with immunoSEQ multiplex PCR; TCRdb's copy has only in-frame clones and lacks some. Among just over 65,000 clones, about 89% were seen once, and the ten largest hold roughly 0.85%. This TCR came from a female donor with multiple sclerosis, enrolled in a pregnancy study. The sequences come from peripheral blood, collected in the second trimester of pregnancy.

The CDR3 bases are TGTGCCAGCAGCCCGGGGGACAGGGCTGGCGGCTACACCTTC. This codes for CASSPGDRAGGYTF. This chain joins TRBV7-6 and TRBJ1-2, with 9 bases that match TRBD1. The trim removed 5 bases at V and 8 bases at J, leaving 9 bases unmatched. This CDR3 contains 14 residues. The V gene's germline CDR1 is SGHVS and CDR2 FNYEAQ.